The T cell receptor beta chain under discussion was sequenced for a study of blood T cell repertoires in COVID-19. The overall study: COVID-19 samples from acute and convalescent phases originated in the United States, Italy and Spain. In each case, the material was cDNA or gDNA derived from T cells, B-cell-depleted T cells, or PBMCs.

Methods used by the authors: Reference gene primer amplification gave nucleated cell count estimates. Assay used: immunoSEQ multiplex PCR; TCRdb lists only in-frame clones, some missing. D and trimming were read from the DNA, whereas the V and J calls and clone size are those reported in that table. The table shows about 160,000 clones, with about nine tenths occurring only once. The CDR3 is 14 residues long. Trimming stripped 4 bases from V and 4 bases from J, with 11 bases between. Germline loops: CDR1 MGHRA, CDR2 YSYEKL. V usage is TRBV4-1 and J usage is TRBJ1-5, with D possibly matching TRBD1 (5 bases). Sequencing used peripheral blood. This sequence was found in a woman in her sixties with active or convalescent COVID-19. DNA of the CDR3: TGCGCCAGCAGCCCAATCGGGGGTAATCAGCCCCAGCATTTT. Its protein product is CASSPIGGNQPQHF.